The next 20 T cell receptor beta chains were all read from a single sample in a study of T cells in localized non-small cell lung cancer. Measured with immunoSEQ multiplex PCR; TCRdb has only the in-frame clones, and not every one. Among roughly 48,000 clones listed, approximately 77% were seen once. The sequenced sample was peripheral blood, obtained before any cancer treatment. These receptors were collected from a man aged 40 to 75 with stage I squamous cell lung carcinoma.

The chain has TRBV19 and TRBJ1-2, with a weak D call TRBD1 (6 bases). V lost 7 bases, J lost 2 bases, and 14 bases lay in between. Germline assignment: CDR1 LNHDA and CDR2 SQIVND (reference sequence). This CDR3 has 14 amino acids. The CDR3 here is CASIPRDTNYGYTF. In nucleotides, the CDR3 is TGTGCCAGTATCCCCCGGGACACCAACTATGGCTACACCTTC.

The chain employs TRBV7-2 and TRBJ1-1; maybe TRBD1 (6 bases). The CDR3 is made up of 16 amino acids. Germline V gene sequence: CDR1 SGHTA, CDR2 FQGNSA. Trimming took 6 bases from V and 1 from J, leaving 18 bases between them. This chain's CDR3 is CASRPGAGGANTEAFF. The CDR3 nucleotides are TGTGCCAGCAGGCCCGGCGCGGGGGGGGCGAACACTGAAGCTTTCTTT.

This chain links TRBV2 with TRBJ2-5; D possibly corresponds to TRBD1 (6 bases). CDR3 size: 13 residues. Trimming stripped 3 bases from V and 7 bases from J, with 12 bases between. Germline V lookup: CDR1 SNHLY, CDR2 FYNNEI. In nucleotides, the CDR3 is TGTGCCAGCAGTGACAGGGGATTGGGGACCCAGTACTTC. This gives the protein CASSDRGLGTQYF.

The chain uses TRBV7-6 and TRBJ1-4, with 10 positions matching TRBD1. The CDR3 extends over 14 amino acids. CDR1 SGHVS and CDR2 FNYEAQ come from the germline V gene. Trimming removed 5 bases from V and 8 bases from J; junction bases left unmatched: 5. The DNA for the CDR3 is TGTGCCAGCAGCGTGGGACAGGGGAGCGAAAAACTGTTTTTT. This translates into CASSVGQGSEKLFF.

The genes are TRBV27 and TRBJ1-5; TRBD1 matches 8 bases. The germline V gene encodes CDR1 MNHEY and CDR2 SMNVEV (reference sequence). V gave up 4 bases and J gave up 0 bases; unmatched junction bases: 11. The CDR3 covers 18 residues. The CDR3 DNA is TGTGCCAGCAGTTCCCGGACAGGGCGTATCTATAGCAATCAGCCCCAGCATTTT. Protein sequence: CASSSRTGRIYSNQPQHF.

The chain uses TRBV5-1 and TRBJ2-7, with D hard to call. The germline V gene encodes CDR1 SGHRS and CDR2 YFSETQ. V dropped 3 bases and J dropped 2 bases, with 12 bases sitting between them. There are 14 residues in the CDR3. CDR3 sequence: CASSSATPPYEQYF. In DNA, the CDR3 is TGCGCCAGCAGCTCGGCGACACCCCCCTACGAGCAGTACTTC.

The genes are TRBV7-3 and TRBJ1-6; no clear D gene. CDR1 SGHTA and CDR2 FQGTGA come from the germline V gene. CDR3 length: 14 amino acids. V gave up 3 bases and J gave up 7 bases, with 10 bases separating them. CDR3 protein: CASSLAWENSPLHF. The CDR3 DNA is TGTGCCAGCAGCTTGGCCTGGGAGAATTCACCCCTCCACTTT.

The V call is TRBV7-8, the J call TRBJ2-5; 11 bases line up with TRBD2. Losses at the gene ends were 5 bases for V and 5 bases for J; bases not matched to a gene: 13. The CDR3 contains 17 residues. Germline CDR1 reads SGHVS; CDR2 reads FQNEAQ. The CDR3 loop is CASSHRLAGYLGETQYF. CDR3 coding DNA: TGTGCCAGCAGCCACAGACTAGCGGGGTATTTGGGGGAGACCCAGTACTTC. Filled out from reference TRBV7-8 and TRBJ2-5, the complete variable domain reads GAGVSQSPRYKVAKRGQDVALRCDPISGHVSLFWYQQALGQGPEFLTYFQNEAQLDKSGLPSDRFFAERPEGSVSTLKIQRTQQEDSAVYLCASSHRLAGYLGETQYFGPGTRLLVL.

In nucleotides, the CDR3 is TGTGCCAGCAGGGCCCAGGGTGTTTGGAACACTGAAGCTTTCTTT. Protein sequence: CASRAQGVWNTEAFF. This sequence joins TRBV28 and TRBJ1-1, with D possibly being TRBD1 (5 bases). Germline loops: CDR1 MDHEN, CDR2 SYDVKM. There are 15 residues in the CDR3. Trimming removed 6 bases at V and 1 base at J, with 15 bases between. The full variable domain, with the rest looked up from reference TRBV28 and TRBJ1-1, is DVKVTQSSRYLVKRTGEKVFLECVQDMDHENMFWYRQDPGLGLRLIYFSYDVKMKEKGDIPEGYSVSREKKERFSLILESASTNQTSMYLCASRAQGVWNTEAFFGQGTRLTVV.

The chain is built from TRBV2 and TRBJ1-4; D gene ambiguous. CDR1 and CDR2 from the germline V gene are SNHLY and FYNNEI. The CDR3 length is 15 residues. V lost 3 bases, J lost 5 bases, and 13 bases lay in between. CDR3 DNA sequence: TGTGCCAGCAGTGATTCTGGGCGGGCAAATGAAAAACTGTTTTTT. Its protein is CASSDSGRANEKLFF.

The genes are TRBV6-1 and TRBJ1-1; D not certain. Germline assignment: CDR1 MNHNS and CDR2 SASEGT. This CDR3 region has 13 residues. V was pared by 4 bases and J by 3 bases, with 9 bases between. The CDR3 nucleotides are TGTGCCAGCAGTGGAGGGCAGTACACTGAAGCTTTCTTT. Protein sequence: CASSGGQYTEAFF.

This clone was seen once. The rearrangement links TRBV9 to TRBJ2-2; maybe TRBD1 (5 bases). Trimming stripped 0 bases from V and 3 bases from J, with 12 bases between. Germline CDR1 SGDLS, CDR2 YYNGEE. This CDR3 comprises 16 residues. The CDR3 here is CASSVDSGIYTGELFF. The CDR3 DNA follows: TGTGCCAGCAGCGTAGACTCAGGGATTTACACCGGGGAGCTGTTTTTT.

The chain uses TRBV18 and TRBJ2-2; D call uncertain. The CDR3 has 15 residues. Germline values: CDR1 KGHSH, CDR2 LQKENI. V shed 8 bases and J shed 0 bases, with 13 bases lying between them. Written as DNA, the CDR3 is TGTGCCAGCGCAAACCAAGCCTCGAACACCGGGGAGCTGTTTTTT. It encodes CASANQASNTGELFF.

The J gene is TRBJ2-1, the V gene TRBV27; D ambiguous. This CDR3 contains 15 residues. Germline CDR1 and CDR2: MNHEY and SMNVEV (reference sequence). The V gene lost 6 bases and the J gene lost 0 bases, with 12 bases spanning the gap. CDR3: CASSPTTLSYNEQFF. DNA for the CDR3: TGTGCCAGCAGCCCTACAACCCTCTCCTACAATGAGCAGTTCTTC.

The gene calls are TRBV6-1 and TRBJ2-1; no firm D call. The length of the CDR3 is 12 residues. With 6 bases removed from V and 7 bases from J, the gap between germline ends came to 10 bases. Germline V gives CDR1 MNHNS, CDR2 SASEGT. DNA of the CDR3: TGTGCCAGCAGGCGTGACGGTAATGAGCAGTTCTTC. This translates into CASRRDGNEQFF.

This clone was recorded a few times. The rearrangement links TRBV6-1 to TRBJ2-1; 11 positions agree with TRBD2. V shed 2 bases, J shed 11 bases, and the junction held 5 bases outside the gene matches. Germline V gene data show CDR1 as MNHNS and CDR2 as SASEGT. The CDR3 contains 14 residues. The CDR3, as DNA: TGTGCCAGCAGTGAATTAGCGGGGGGGGCGAAGCAGTTCTTC. Protein sequence: CASSELAGGAKQFF.

The chain carries TRBV5-1 and TRBJ1-1; D perhaps matches TRBD1 (5 bases). Trimming stripped 5 bases from V and 5 bases from J, with 7 bases between. Germline CDR1 and CDR2: SGHRS and YFSETQ. The CDR3 is 11 residues long. The CDR3 nucleotides read TGCGCCAGCAGAGGGGAGACTGAAGCTTTCTTT. This sequence encodes CASRGETEAFF.

The V and J genes are TRBV5-1 and TRBJ2-2; 7 bases are a match to TRBD1. Unmatched junction bases numbered 7, after V lost 2 bases and J lost 6 bases. The CDR3 covers 15 residues. CDR1 is SGHRS, CDR2 YFSETQ, per germline. This CDR3 is CASSLATDRAGELFF. The CDR3, as DNA: TGCGCCAGCAGCTTAGCAACTGACAGGGCCGGGGAGCTGTTTTTT.

The chain has TRBV6-1 and TRBJ1-5; no clear D gene. CDR3 length equals 13 residues. Trimming took 7 bases from V and 0 from J, leaving 7 bases between them. Germline values: CDR1 MNHNS, CDR2 SASEGT. CDR3 DNA: TGTGCCAGCAAGGATTATAGCAATCAGCCCCAGCATTTT. This codes for CASKDYSNQPQHF.

The J gene is TRBJ2-2, the V gene TRBV11-2; D may match TRBD1 or TRBD2 (5 bases each). V was shortened by 5 bases and J by 7 bases, with 14 bases between the two germline ends. The CDR3 consists of 14 residues. Germline V gene lookup returns CDR1 SGHAT and CDR2 FQNNGV. This CDR3 reads CASSEGPSGGELFF. DNA for the CDR3: TGTGCCAGCAGCGAGGGGCCTTCGGGCGGGGAGCTGTTTTTT.